The rows below give T cell receptor beta chains drawn from one sample of a study of cytomegalovirus exposure and HLA in healthy donors. Sequencing was performed with immunoSEQ multiplex PCR; in TCRdb, only in-frame clones are kept and a portion is missing. The data show 230,000 or so clones, just over 85% seen once. Sequencing was performed on PBMCs. Every receptor here comes from a woman aged 18-29 years in good health and CMV-seronegative. The CDR3 runs from the conserved cysteine through the conserved F or W. The order of the fields is D gene, J gene, clone size, V gene, CDR3 protein, CDR3 DNA. D genes are given only for firm matches. Not all rows give a size; the values are once, few, many and, for expanded clones, a class.

d_gene: NA; j_gene: TRBJ1-3; abundance: NA; v_gene: TRBV4-1; CDR3aa: CASSHWVGDSGGNTIYF; CDR3nt: TGCGCCAGCAGCCATTGGGTAGGGGACTCGGGCGGAAACACCATATATTTT
d_gene: NA; j_gene: TRBJ1-4; abundance: NA; v_gene: TRBV6-1; CDR3aa: CASSEAALSQILSLSEKLFF; CDR3nt: TGTGCCAGCAGTGAAGCAGCGCTGAGTCAAATCCTTAGCCTCTCCGAAAAACTGTTTTTT
d_gene: TRBD2; j_gene: TRBJ2-1; abundance: NA; v_gene: TRBV9; CDR3aa: CASSVEPSGYNEQFF; CDR3nt: TGTGCCAGCAGCGTAGAGCCTAGCGGCTACAATGAGCAGTTCTTC
d_gene: TRBD1; j_gene: TRBJ2-7; abundance: few; v_gene: TRBV5-1; CDR3aa: CASSIGTGSYEQYF; CDR3nt: TGCGCCAGCAGCATCGGGACAGGGTCCTACGAGCAGTACTTC
d_gene: NA; j_gene: TRBJ1-5; abundance: NA; v_gene: TRBV28; CDR3aa: CASSSTASNQPQHF; CDR3nt: TGTGCCAGCAGCAGCACAGCTAGCAATCAGCCCCAGCATTTT
d_gene: TRBD2; j_gene: TRBJ2-3; abundance: NA; v_gene: TRBV2; CDR3aa: CASRHSGRSTDTQYF; CDR3nt: TGTGCCAGCAGGCATAGCGGGAGGAGCACAGATACGCAGTATTTT
d_gene: TRBD1; j_gene: TRBJ2-7; abundance: NA; v_gene: TRBV4-3; CDR3aa: CASSQDRTGGSYEQYF; CDR3nt: TGCGCCAGCAGCCAAGACCGGACAGGGGGGTCCTACGAGCAGTACTTC
d_gene: NA; j_gene: TRBJ2-5; abundance: NA; v_gene: TRBV5-4; CDR3aa: CASSLGFAGHQETQYF; CDR3nt: TGTGCCAGCAGCTTAGGATTCGCGGGCCACCAAGAGACCCAGTACTTC
d_gene: TRBD1; j_gene: TRBJ1-5; abundance: NA; v_gene: TRBV6-6; CDR3aa: CASRERDRGGNQPQHF; CDR3nt: TGTGCCAGCAGGGAACGAGACAGGGGAGGCAATCAGCCCCAGCATTTT
d_gene: TRBD2; j_gene: TRBJ2-2; abundance: NA; v_gene: TRBV11-2; CDR3aa: CASRIAGGPGGELFF; CDR3nt: TGTGCCAGCAGGATAGCGGGAGGGCCGGGCGGGGAGCTGTTTTTT
d_gene: NA; j_gene: TRBJ2-7; abundance: NA; v_gene: TRBV28; CDR3aa: CASSLLSLSGTTYEQYF; CDR3nt: TGTGCCAGCAGTTTACTCTCCCTCTCCGGGACAACCTACGAGCAGTACTTC
d_gene: TRBD1; j_gene: TRBJ1-2; abundance: NA; v_gene: TRBV28; CDR3aa: CASSFGQGLRGYTF; CDR3nt: TGTGCCAGCAGTTTTGGACAGGGCTTGAGAGGCTACACCTTC
d_gene: TRBD1; j_gene: TRBJ2-2; abundance: NA; v_gene: TRBV5-1; CDR3aa: CASSRDRAGELFF; CDR3nt: TGCGCCAGCAGCCGAGACAGGGCCGGGGAGCTGTTTTTT
d_gene: TRBD2; j_gene: TRBJ2-1; abundance: NA; v_gene: TRBV28; CDR3aa: CASSLSGLDAGGPRDEQFF; CDR3nt: TGTGCCAGCAGTTTATCGGGCCTTGATGCGGGAGGGCCGCGGGATGAGCAGTTCTTC
d_gene: TRBD2; j_gene: TRBJ2-7; abundance: NA; v_gene: TRBV2; CDR3aa: CASRGTSGSYEQYF; CDR3nt: TGTGCCAGCAGGGGGACTAGTGGTAGCTACGAGCAGTACTTC
d_gene: TRBD1; j_gene: TRBJ2-1; abundance: NA; v_gene: TRBV19; CDR3aa: CASSPWDSQYNEQFF; CDR3nt: TGTGCCAGTAGTCCATGGGACAGCCAATACAATGAGCAGTTCTTC
d_gene: NA; j_gene: TRBJ2-1; abundance: NA; v_gene: TRBV11-1; CDR3aa: CASSLFGDEQFF; CDR3nt: TGTGCCAGCAGCTTATTCGGGGATGAGCAGTTCTTC
d_gene: TRBD2; j_gene: TRBJ2-2; abundance: NA; v_gene: TRBV7-8; CDR3aa: CASSEGLAGGRVGELFF; CDR3nt: TGTGCCAGCAGCGAGGGACTAGCGGGAGGCAGAGTTGGGGAGCTGTTTTTT
d_gene: NA; j_gene: TRBJ2-5; abundance: NA; v_gene: TRBV5-1; CDR3aa: CASSPGQETQYF; CDR3nt: TGCGCCAGCAGCCCCGGGCAAGAGACCCAGTACTTC
d_gene: NA; j_gene: TRBJ1-1; abundance: NA; v_gene: TRBV28; CDR3aa: CASSPADAGKGTEAFF; CDR3nt: TGTGCCAGCAGCCCGGCTGATGCAGGGAAAGGCACTGAAGCTTTCTTT
d_gene: TRBD2; j_gene: TRBJ2-4; abundance: once; v_gene: TRBV10-3; CDR3aa: CAISVAGDIQYF; CDR3nt: TGTGCCATCAGTGTTGCGGGAGACATTCAGTACTTC
d_gene: NA; j_gene: TRBJ1-2; abundance: NA; v_gene: TRBV27; CDR3aa: CATSVGVNYGYTF; CDR3nt: TGTGCCACCAGTGTCGGAGTTAACTATGGCTACACCTTC
d_gene: TRBD2; j_gene: TRBJ2-1; abundance: NA; v_gene: TRBV18; CDR3aa: CASSQGTSPTNEQFF; CDR3nt: TGTGCCAGCTCACAAGGGACTAGCCCAACCAATGAGCAGTTCTTC
d_gene: TRBD1; j_gene: TRBJ1-1; abundance: NA; v_gene: TRBV10-3; CDR3aa: CAIRGQGAMNTEAFF; CDR3nt: TGTGCCATCAGGGGACAGGGGGCCATGAACACTGAAGCTTTCTTT
d_gene: NA; j_gene: TRBJ1-5; abundance: NA; v_gene: TRBV20-1; CDR3aa: CSASNGAQHF; CDR3nt: TGCAGTGCTAGCAACGGGGCCCAGCATTTT
d_gene: NA; j_gene: TRBJ2-1; abundance: NA; v_gene: TRBV19; CDR3aa: CASSIDPGDNEQFF; CDR3nt: TGTGCCAGTAGTATAGATCCGGGGGATAATGAGCAGTTCTTC
d_gene: NA; j_gene: TRBJ2-7; abundance: NA; v_gene: TRBV28; CDR3aa: CASSYRYEQYF; CDR3nt: TGTGCCAGCAGTTATCGGTACGAGCAGTACTTC
d_gene: TRBD2; j_gene: TRBJ2-1; abundance: NA; v_gene: TRBV2; CDR3aa: CASSEGLAAYNEQFF; CDR3nt: TGTGCCAGCAGTGAAGGTCTAGCGGCCTACAATGAGCAGTTCTTC
d_gene: NA; j_gene: TRBJ2-7; abundance: many; v_gene: TRBV29-1; CDR3aa: CSAQDSSYEQYF; CDR3nt: TGCAGCGCCCAGGACAGCTCCTACGAGCAGTACTTC
d_gene: NA; j_gene: TRBJ2-7; abundance: NA; v_gene: TRBV10-2; CDR3aa: CASTPTSSYEQYF; CDR3nt: TGCGCCAGCACCCCGACTAGTTCCTACGAGCAGTACTTC
d_gene: NA; j_gene: TRBJ1-1; abundance: NA; v_gene: TRBV27; CDR3aa: CASSKGTRNTEAFF; CDR3nt: TGTGCCAGCAGCAAGGGGACAAGGAACACTGAAGCTTTCTTT
d_gene: TRBD2; j_gene: TRBJ2-7; abundance: once; v_gene: TRBV6-1; CDR3aa: CASSDSGRALTYEQYF; CDR3nt: TGTGCCAGCAGTGATAGCGGGAGGGCCCTAACCTACGAGCAGTACTTC
d_gene: TRBD1; j_gene: TRBJ1-2; abundance: NA; v_gene: TRBV19; CDR3aa: CASSPQGDGYTF; CDR3nt: TGTGCCAGTAGTCCTCAGGGGGACGGCTACACCTTC
d_gene: TRBD2; j_gene: TRBJ2-1; abundance: NA; v_gene: TRBV28; CDR3aa: CASIAWTSGSRYNEQFF; CDR3nt: TGTGCCAGCATTGCCTGGACTAGCGGGAGTCGGTACAATGAGCAGTTCTTC
d_gene: NA; j_gene: TRBJ1-3; abundance: NA; v_gene: TRBV6-1; CDR3aa: CASSSGSSGNTIYF; CDR3nt: TGTGCCAGCAGTTCAGGGTCCTCTGGAAACACCATATATTTT